The sample holds a few counts of the clone carrying this TCR beta chain. Its antigen is unknown. This record comes from a study of T cells in Graves' hyperthyroidism and ophthalmopathy. RNA transcripts gave rise to amplified TCR beta CDR3 regions. With the HTBI primer set, the TCR CDR3 went through a first round of RT-PCR. TCRdb reprocessed the multiplex PCR reads via MiXCR and lists one record per CDR3 protein. The sample lists 500,000 to 650,000 distinct CDR3 sequences; roughly 17% were seen once. Together with thyroid ultrasound, orbital computed tomography, serum thyroxine and TRAb, clinical symptoms were used for diagnoses. The PBMCs were taken from approximately 11 ml of fresh peripheral blood. The CDR3 sequence is 14 residues long. Germline V gives CDR1 ENHRY, CDR2 SYGVKD. The J segment lost 3 bases and the V segment lost 4 bases, leaving 3 bases of the junction unmatched. The study, taken as a whole, reports: The model foresaw ophthalmopathy a median approximately 6.3 months prior to onset.

Sequenced: blood. The chain has TRBV10-3 and TRBJ2-7; 10 bases agree with TRBD2. The receptor comes from a woman under 30 with Graves' ophthalmopathy. The CDR3 DNA reads as TGTGCCATCAGTGGGAGCGGGAGGGACTACGAGCAGTACTTC. This sequence encodes CAISGSGRDYEQYF.